These T cell receptor beta chains were read from a single sample in a study of cytomegalovirus exposure and HLA in healthy donors. Produced via immunoSEQ multiplex PCR; TCRdb's table is partial and in-frame only. This sample has 95,000 to 150,000 clones, with 72% found just once. The sample taken for sequencing was PBMCs. The source of these receptors is a man between 25 and 39 years old in good health and CMV-seronegative. Each CDR3 is given without its conserved first and last residue. The order of the fields is V gene, J gene, CDR3 protein.

>TRBV10-3|TRBJ1-2
AIKEGTDFYGYT
>TRBV5-6|TRBJ1-2
ASSLFEPSYGYT
>TRBV5-1|TRBJ1-4
ASSLDRGHEKLF
>TRBV7-6|TRBJ1-1
ASSLGPGGETEAF
>TRBV7-3|TRBJ2-1
ASSLISAGQQF
>TRBV5-1|TRBJ2-6
ASSFGTGGSGANVLT
>TRBV7-3|TRBJ2-7
ASSLSVTGNHEQY
>TRBV5-1|TRBJ1-1
ASSFRQGAISVNTEAF
>TRBV4-1|TRBJ1-6
ASSLQGVLSPLH
>TRBV27|TRBJ2-3
ASRSGPSRWDTQY
>TRBV5-4|TRBJ1-2
ASSRDRGAYYGYT
>TRBV5-1|TRBJ2-1
ASSLGKLWSQGNEQF
>TRBV27|TRBJ1-6
ASSNSGDLH
>TRBV19|TRBJ1-5
ASSTQGNSNQPQH
>TRBV6-1|TRBJ2-7
ASSELLTSGGSRGEQY
>TRBV4-3|TRBJ1-4
ASSQAQLFNEKLF
>TRBV10-1|TRBJ2-1
ASSEYRGNEQF
>TRBV9|TRBJ2-1
ASSVGSGLAGGSEQF
>TRBV6-1|TRBJ1-6
ASSRTANNSPLH
>TRBV7-2|TRBJ2-3
ASSPMGGWTDTQY
>TRBV27|TRBJ1-6
ASRSPGQVISPLH
>TRBV4-3|TRBJ1-2
ASSPDPTDRAQYGYT